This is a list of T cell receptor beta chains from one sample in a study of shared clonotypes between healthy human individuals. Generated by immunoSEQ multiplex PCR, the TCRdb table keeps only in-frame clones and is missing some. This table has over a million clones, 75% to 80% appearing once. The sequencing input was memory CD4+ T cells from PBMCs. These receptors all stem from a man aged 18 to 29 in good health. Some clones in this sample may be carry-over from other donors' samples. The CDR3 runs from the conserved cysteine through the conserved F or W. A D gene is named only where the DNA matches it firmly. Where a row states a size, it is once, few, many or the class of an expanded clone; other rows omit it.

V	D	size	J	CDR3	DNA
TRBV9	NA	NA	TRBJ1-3	CASEGPGNTIYF	TGTGCCAGCGAGGGTCCCGGGAACACCATATATTTT
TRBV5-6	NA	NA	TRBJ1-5	CASSSRRGQPQHF	TGTGCCAGCAGCTCCAGAAGGGGTCAGCCCCAGCATTTT
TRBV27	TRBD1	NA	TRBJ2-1	CASRGQGLGNEQFF	TGTGCCAGCAGGGGACAGGGCTTGGGCAATGAGCAGTTCTTC
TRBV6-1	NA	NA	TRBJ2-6	CASEISGANVLTF	TGTGCCAGCGAGATCTCTGGGGCCAACGTCCTGACTTTC
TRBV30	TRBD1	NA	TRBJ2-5	CAWSRVRQGQETQYF	TGTGCCTGGAGTCGGGTGAGACAGGGTCAAGAGACCCAGTACTTC
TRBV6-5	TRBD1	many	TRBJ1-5	CASKNRGGSNQPQHF	TGTGCCAGCAAAAACAGGGGAGGGAGCAATCAGCCCCAGCATTTT
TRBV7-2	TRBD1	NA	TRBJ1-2	CASSPRQGVYGYTF	TGTGCCAGCAGCCCGAGACAGGGAGTCTATGGCTACACCTTC
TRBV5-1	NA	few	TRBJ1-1	CASSSFGTVNTEAFF	TGCGCCAGCAGCTCGTTCGGGACGGTGAACACTGAAGCTTTCTTT
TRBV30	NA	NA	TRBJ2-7	CAWSVPEGHEQYF	TGTGCCTGGAGTGTCCCTGAGGGTCACGAGCAGTACTTC
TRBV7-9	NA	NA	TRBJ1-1	CASSLGTEAFF	TGTGCCAGCAGCTTGGGGACTGAAGCTTTCTTT
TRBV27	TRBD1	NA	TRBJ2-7	CASSYGTGGSYEQYF	TGTGCCAGCAGTTACGGGACAGGGGGCTCCTACGAGCAGTACTTC
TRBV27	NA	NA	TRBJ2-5	CASRLYQETQYF	TGTGCCAGCAGGTTGTACCAAGAGACCCAGTACTTC